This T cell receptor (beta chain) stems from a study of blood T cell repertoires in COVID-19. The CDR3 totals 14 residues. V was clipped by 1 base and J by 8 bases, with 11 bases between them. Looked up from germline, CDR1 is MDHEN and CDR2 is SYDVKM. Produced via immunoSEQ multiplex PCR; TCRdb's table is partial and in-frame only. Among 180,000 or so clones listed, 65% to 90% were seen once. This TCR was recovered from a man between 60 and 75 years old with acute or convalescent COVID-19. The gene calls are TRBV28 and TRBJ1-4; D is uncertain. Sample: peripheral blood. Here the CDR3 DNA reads TGTGCCAGCAGTTTATCCCTAGTCTCCGAAAAACTGTTTTTT. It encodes CASSLSLVSEKLFF.